This T cell receptor (beta chain) appears in the sequencing data of a study of T cell repertoires in cytomegalovirus infection. Study-wide context: Use of recently identified HLA-C-restricted and well-studied HLA-B-restricted CMV epitopes was part of the study. Evidence of both CMV infection and a matching HLA type came from public TCR beta signatures. Study outcomes and limitations: There were carriers of CMV plus the relevant HLA, and cumulative public TCR beta family frequency identified them. Dominating the ex vivo response were TCR beta clonotypes that were CMV-specific and HLA-C-restricted.

The CDR3 is 17 residues long. V lost 4 bases to trimming and J lost 2 bases, with 21 bases between them. Germline CDR1 and CDR2: SGHVS and FNYEAQ. MiXCR, applied by TCRdb to the reads, yields one record per CDR3 protein. The repertoire holds about 770,000 distinct CDR3 sequences, with around 29% as singletons. This clonotype appeared a few times. Its cognate antigen is unknown. This clonotype was sampled from a human donor in good health (CMV status not recorded). Some clones in this sample may be carry-over from other donors' samples. The chain is built from TRBV7-6 and TRBJ2-7; D call uncertain. The sample was cultured CD8+ T cells from PBMCs, taken from culture after CMV antigen stimulation. CDR3 sequence (DNA): TGTGCCAGCAGCTGGGCCCCCGATAAGACAAGGGCCTACGAGCAGTACTTC. Encoded protein: CASSWAPDKTRAYEQYF.